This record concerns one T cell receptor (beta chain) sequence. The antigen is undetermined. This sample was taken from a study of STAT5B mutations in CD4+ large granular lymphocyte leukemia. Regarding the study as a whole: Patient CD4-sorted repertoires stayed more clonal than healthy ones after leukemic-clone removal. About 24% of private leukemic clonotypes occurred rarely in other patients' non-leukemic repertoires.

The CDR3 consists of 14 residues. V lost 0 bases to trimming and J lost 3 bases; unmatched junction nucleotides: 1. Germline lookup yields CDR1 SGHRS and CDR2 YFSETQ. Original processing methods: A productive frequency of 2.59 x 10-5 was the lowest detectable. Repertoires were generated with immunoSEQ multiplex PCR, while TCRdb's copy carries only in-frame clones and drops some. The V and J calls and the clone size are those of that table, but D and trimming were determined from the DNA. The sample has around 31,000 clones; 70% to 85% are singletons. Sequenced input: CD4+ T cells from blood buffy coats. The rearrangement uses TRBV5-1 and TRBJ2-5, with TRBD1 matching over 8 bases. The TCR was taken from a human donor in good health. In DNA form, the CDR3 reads TGCGCCAGCAGCTTGGGACAGGGGAAAGAGACCCAGTACTTC. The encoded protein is CASSLGQGKETQYF.